The rows below give T cell receptor beta chains drawn from one sample of a study of T cell changes during pregnancy in multiple sclerosis. Repertoires were generated with immunoSEQ multiplex PCR, while TCRdb's copy carries only in-frame clones and drops some. This table holds 39,000 or so clones, around 90% found once. This material consisted of CD8+ T cells from peripheral blood mononuclear cells, taken in the first trimester of pregnancy. The origin of the receptors is a female donor with multiple sclerosis, enrolled in a pregnancy study. CDR3s include the opening cysteine and the closing phenylalanine or tryptophan. Fields, in order: D gene, CDR3 length, V gene, clone size, J gene, CDR3 DNA, CDR3 protein. D genes are given only for firm matches. Clone sizes are given selectively: once, few, many, or a class where the clone is expanded.

.	13	TRBV4-3	.	TRBJ1-1	TGCGCCAGCAGCCAAGACGAGGGCACTGAAGCTTTCTTT	CASSQDEGTEAFF
.	13	TRBV2	.	TRBJ2-3	TGTGCCCTCCAAAGCGGGTGGGCAGATACGCAGTATTTT	CALQSGWADTQYF
.	16	TRBV9	once	TRBJ1-3	TGTGCCAGCAGTAAATCCGACAGCCGCTCTGGAAACACCATATATTTT	CASSKSDSRSGNTIYF
TRBD2	15	TRBV2	.	TRBJ2-5	TGTGCCAGCAGCTATGGAGTAGCGGGATTAGAGACCCAGTACTTC	CASSYGVAGLETQYF
.	14	TRBV19	few	TRBJ1-1	TGTGCCAGTAGCACCCAAGGCAGACTCACTGAAGCTTTCTTT	CASSTQGRLTEAFF
.	14	TRBV28	.	TRBJ2-1	TGTGCCAGCAGCGAGGGAAGGTATTACAATGAGCAGTTCTTC	CASSEGRYYNEQFF
.	11	TRBV6-6	.	TRBJ1-1	TGTGCCTCGGGGATCAACACTGAAGCTTTCTTT	CASGINTEAFF
TRBD1	14	TRBV6-5	few	TRBJ1-1	TGTGCCAGCAGTTGGGGCACAGGGGGCACTGAAGCTTTCTTT	CASSWGTGGTEAFF
TRBD1	14	TRBV12-5	.	TRBJ1-1	TGTGCTAGTGGTTTGACAGGGGGGAACACTGAAGCTTTCTTT	CASGLTGGNTEAFF
.	13	TRBV9	once	TRBJ2-1	TGTGCCAGCAGGGGGGGTTCTTACAATGAGCAGTTCTTC	CASRGGSYNEQFF
.	13	TRBV6-5	.	TRBJ1-4	TGTGCCACGGGCGGGTCTTCCAATGAAAAACTGTTTTTT	CATGGSSNEKLFF
.	14	TRBV14	.	TRBJ1-6	TGTGCCAGCAGCCAAGGACTATTCGGCTCACCCCTCCACTTT	CASSQGLFGSPLHF
.	17	TRBV4-2	.	TRBJ2-3	TGTGCCAGCAGCCAAGGTAGTACAAGCGGACCAGCTGGTACGCAGTATTTT	CASSQGSTSGPAGTQYF
TRBD1	15	TRBV11-2	.	TRBJ2-1	TGTGCCAGCAGCAAGAGGGACAGGGGTGCATGGGAGCAGTTCTTC	CASSKRDRGAWEQFF
.	12	TRBV6-1	.	TRBJ2-4	TGTGCCAGCAGGGACGGAGGAAACATTCAGTACTTC	CASRDGGNIQYF
TRBD2	15	TRBV7-8	once	TRBJ2-7	TGTGCCAGCAGCCTACCGGGACTAGCGGCCTACGAGCAGTACTTC	CASSLPGLAAYEQYF
.	14	TRBV5-5	.	TRBJ2-5	TGTGCCAGCAGCCCCCCGTCCGGGGAAGAGACCCAGTACTTC	CASSPPSGEETQYF
.	18	TRBV10-3	.	TRBJ1-1	TGTGCCATCAGTGAAGGTAGCGTAATGGGGGGGTTTGACACTGAAGCTTTCTTT	CAISEGSVMGGFDTEAFF
TRBD1	16	TRBV4-1	.	TRBJ2-2	TGCGCCAGCAGCCAAGATCCCACAGGGGGCTCCGGGGAGCTGTTTTTT	CASSQDPTGGSGELFF
.	14	TRBV7-6	.	TRBJ2-1	TGTGCCAGCAGCTTGACGGGAACCTACAATGAGCAGTTCTTC	CASSLTGTYNEQFF
TRBD2	15	TRBV19	.	TRBJ2-7	TGTGCCAGTAGTACCGCGGGAGGCGGAACCTACGAGCAGTACTTC	CASSTAGGGTYEQYF
TRBD1	15	TRBV4-1	.	TRBJ2-1	TGCGCCAGCAGCCAAACCGGGACAGGTCTCAATGAGCAGTTCTTC	CASSQTGTGLNEQFF
.	13	TRBV11-2	.	TRBJ1-2	TGTGCCAGCAGCCACAGGAACCTCTATGGCTACACCTTC	CASSHRNLYGYTF
.	16	TRBV7-9	.	TRBJ2-3	TGTGCCAGCAGCCAAAATACCGGGGTCGTCACAGATACGCAGTATTTT	CASSQNTGVVTDTQYF
TRBD2	14	TRBV28	.	TRBJ2-7	TGTGCCAGCAGCCCCGGCCTAGCGGGGTACGAGCAGTACTTC	CASSPGLAGYEQYF
.	13	TRBV5-3	.	TRBJ1-1	TGTGCCAGACAGATCATGGGGGGCACTGAAGCTTTCTTT	CARQIMGGTEAFF